The next 23 T cell receptor beta chains were all read from a single sample in a study of shared T cell receptors in the human thymus. Here immunoSEQ multiplex PCR was the method, and the copy in TCRdb shows in-frame clones only, minus some. The top ten clones hold more than 0.01% of a sample with 650,000 to 950,000 clones, 80% to 90% of them seen once. These same records also appear under a second study, on human thymus T cells.

Material: thymocytes. These receptors all come from a girl less than two years old with a congenital heart defect.

This clone was found once. The chain is built from TRBV5-1 and TRBJ1-3; perhaps TRBD1 as D (6 bases). The CDR3 runs 17 residues. Germline CDR1 SGHRS, CDR2 YFSETQ. Between the trimmed V and J ends, which lost 1 base and 4 bases, there was a span of 18 bases. CDR3 loop: CASSLSSGQNRGNTIYF. Here the CDR3 DNA reads TGCGCCAGCAGCTTGAGTTCCGGACAGAATCGAGGAAACACCATATATTTT. The full variable domain, with the rest looked up from reference TRBV5-1 and TRBJ1-3, is KAGVTQTPRYLIKTRGQQVTLSCSPISGHRSVSWYQQTPGQGLQFLFEYFSETQRNKGNFPGRFSGRQFSNSRSEMNVSTLELGDSALYLCASSLSSGQNRGNTIYFGEGSWLTVV.

The chain has TRBV9 and TRBJ1-1; 9 nucleotides line up with TRBD1. The CDR3 has 16 residues. Germline V gene lookup returns CDR1 SGDLS and CDR2 YYNGEE. J was trimmed by 6 bases and V by 3 bases; bases with no gene match: 12. CDR3 DNA sequence: TGTGCCAGCAGCGCCTACACCCGGGACAGGGTCGCTGAAGCTTTCTTT. Translation gives CASSAYTRDRVAEAFF.

The chain couples TRBV7-2 to TRBJ2-1, with D tentatively TRBD2 (5 bases). Germline V lookup: CDR1 SGHTA, CDR2 FQGNSA. CDR3 length equals 15 residues. V was clipped by 7 bases and J by 5 bases, with 18 bases between them. The CDR3 sequence: CASNNPFEGDNEQFF. CDR3 bases: TGTGCCAGCAACAACCCCTTTGAGGGAGACAATGAGCAGTTCTTC.

This clone is a singleton in its sample. The chain carries TRBV6-5 and TRBJ1-1; D is possibly TRBD1 (5 bases). V lost 2 bases and J lost 3, with 10 bases in between. The CDR3 covers 14 residues. Germline V gene lookup returns CDR1 MNHEY and CDR2 SVGAGI. This CDR3 reads CASSYLQGDTEAFF. The CDR3 DNA is TGTGCCAGCAGTTACCTCCAGGGTGACACTGAAGCTTTCTTT.

The chain recombines TRBV7-2 with TRBJ1-2; 8 positions agree with TRBD1. The ends lost 0 bases at V and 3 bases at J; junction bases unmatched: 6. This CDR3 has 16 amino acids. CDR1 and CDR2 from the germline V gene are SGHTA and FQGNSA. CDR3 in amino acids: CASSLAPRGPDYGYTF. In nucleotides, the CDR3 is TGTGCCAGCAGCTTAGCCCCCAGGGGGCCTGACTATGGCTACACCTTC. Variable domain in full (rest from reference TRBV7-2 and TRBJ1-2): GAGVSQSPSNKVTEKGKDVELRCDPISGHTALYWYRQSLGQGLEFLIYFQGNSAPDKSGLPSDRFSAERTGGSVSTLTIQRTQQEDSAVYLCASSLAPRGPDYGYTFGSGTRLTVV.

V usage is TRBV5-5 and J usage is TRBJ1-2, with 10 nucleotides matching TRBD1. J was trimmed by 6 bases and V by 5 bases; bases with no gene match: 13. CDR3 length: 16 amino acids. Germline CDR1 and CDR2: SGHKS and YYEKEE (reference sequence). CDR3 nucleotide sequence: TGTGCCAGCAGTTTTCCGCCGGGACAGGGGTCTAATGGCTACACCTTC. Translated: CASSFPPGQGSNGYTF.

The gene calls are TRBV6-1 and TRBJ1-6; D not resolved. CDR3 length: 15 amino acids. The V and J ends lost 7 bases and 4 bases respectively, with 14 bases between them. Germline V lookup: CDR1 MNHNS, CDR2 SASEGT. CDR3 protein: CASIHRVPYNSPLHF. The CDR3, as DNA: TGTGCCAGCATTCACCGAGTACCATATAATTCACCCCTCCACTTT.

Regarding this clone: The sample carries other DNA sequences with the same CDR3. The chain recombines TRBV5-1 with TRBJ1-1; D is possibly TRBD1 (5 bases). In germline, CDR1 is SGHRS, CDR2 YFSETQ. CDR3 length equals 14 residues. V lost 0 bases and J 1 base, leaving 7 bases between the germline ends. For the CDR3, the DNA is TGCGCCAGCAGCTTGGCCACAGGGAACACTGAAGCTTTCTTT. It codes for CASSLATGNTEAFF.

This sequence joins TRBV11-3 and TRBJ2-1; 7 bases agree with TRBD2. The CDR3 consists of 18 residues. V lost 1 base and J lost 0; bases outside the gene matches: 9. Germline values: CDR1 SGHNT, CDR2 YENEEA. The CDR3 sequence: CASSLGKLAESSYNEQFF. The CDR3 DNA is TGTGCCAGCAGCTTAGGGAAGCTAGCGGAGAGCTCCTACAATGAGCAGTTCTTC.

This clone was picked up one time. The chain recombines TRBV28 with TRBJ2-5, with a possible D match to TRBD2 (5 bases). The length of the CDR3 is 15 residues. Germline CDR1 and CDR2: MDHEN and SYDVKM. V gave up 3 bases and J gave up 4 bases, with 15 bases separating them. CDR3 residues: CASSLFSGEGETQYF. The CDR3 nucleotides are TGTGCCAGCAGTTTGTTCAGCGGAGAGGGAGAGACCCAGTACTTC.

V usage is TRBV5-4 and J usage is TRBJ2-1, with D possibly matching TRBD1 (6 bases). Per germline, CDR1 SGHNT and CDR2 YYREEE (reference sequence). Between the trimmed V and J ends, which lost 4 bases and 5 bases, there was a span of 16 bases. The CDR3 loop spans 15 amino acids. The DNA for the CDR3 is TGTGCCAGCAGCCCCCGGACAGACCGGAACAATGAGCAGTTCTTC. Amino acids: CASSPRTDRNNEQFF.

This clone was observed once. The chain employs TRBV25-1 and TRBJ2-1; D might be TRBD2 (5 bases). V dropped 5 bases and J dropped 7 bases, with 12 bases sitting between them. Germline V gene sequence: CDR1 MGHDK, CDR2 SYGVNS. The CDR3 covers 13 residues. CDR3 amino acids: CASSLASWNEQFF. DNA of the CDR3: TGTGCCAGCAGTCTGGCTAGCTGGAATGAGCAGTTCTTC. The full variable domain, in which reference TRBV25-1 and TRBJ2-1 provide the parts outside the CDR3, is EADIYQTPRYLVIGTGKKITLECSQTMGHDKMYWYQQDPGMELHLIHYSYGVNSTEKGDLSSESTVSRIRTEHFPLTLESARPSHTSQYLCASSLASWNEQFFGPGTRLTVL.

This chain uses TRBV4-2 with TRBJ2-1, with 14 bases fitting TRBD2. J was trimmed by 0 bases and V by 1 base; bases with no gene match: 8. CDR3 length equals 20 residues. Germline loops: CDR1 LGHNA, CDR2 YNFKEQ. As DNA, the CDR3 is TGTGCCAGCAGCCAAGTGACTAGCGGGGGGGCCGGTAGCTCCTACAATGAGCAGTTCTTC. Translated, it gives CASSQVTSGGAGSSYNEQFF.

This chain connects TRBV29-1 to TRBJ1-1; TRBD1 matches 8 bases. Germline lookup yields CDR1 SQVTM and CDR2 ANQGSEA. V was clipped by 4 bases and J by 3 bases; unmatched bases: 13. The CDR3 has 16 residues. CDR3 loop: CSVGGARTGRDTEAFF. The CDR3 DNA sequence: TGCAGCGTTGGAGGGGCGAGGACAGGGCGCGACACTGAAGCTTTCTTT.

The CDR3 DNA reads TGCAGCGTTGAAGATAGATGGTGGACGCAGGGGAACACTGAAGCTTTCTTT. Its protein product is CSVEDRWWTQGNTEAFF. The rearrangement uses TRBV29-1 and TRBJ1-1, with D maybe TRBD1 (5 bases). Trimming cost V 0 bases and J 1 base, with 18 bases left between them. The CDR3 has 17 amino acids. Germline V CDR1 and CDR2: SQVTM, ANQGSEA.

In its sample, this clone was seen a few times. The V and J genes are TRBV6-8 and TRBJ1-5, with 10 bases lining up with TRBD1. With 5 bases clipped from V and 3 bases from J, the junction kept 7 bases outside the gene matches. The CDR3 has 16 amino acids. Germline values: CDR1 MNHGY, CDR2 SAAAGT. CDR3 in DNA: TGTGCCAGCAGTGGAACCGGGACAGGGGACAATCAGCCCCAGCATTTT. Protein sequence: CASSGTGTGDNQPQHF.

CDR3 sequence (DNA): TGTGCCAGCAGCGTAGGTGAAAAGGACACCTCCTACGAGCAGTACTTC. Encoded protein: CASSVGEKDTSYEQYF. This chain connects TRBV9 to TRBJ2-7, with TRBD1 as a possible D gene (5 bases). CDR1 and CDR2 (germline): SGDLS, YYNGEE. The CDR3 contains 16 residues. Trimming took 0 bases from V and 0 from J, leaving 13 bases between them.

This CDR3 is CAISEGQGLGGEKLFF. As DNA, the CDR3 is TGTGCCATCAGTGAGGGACAGGGCCTGGGAGGAGAAAAACTGTTTTTT. The chain couples TRBV10-3 to TRBJ1-4, with 8 bases aligning to TRBD1. There are 16 residues in the CDR3. Germline CDR1 reads ENHRY; CDR2 reads SYGVKD. Trimming at V came to 2 bases and at J to 8 bases, leaving 10 bases not matched to a gene.

The chain employs TRBV2 and TRBJ2-3; 8 bases fit TRBD2. The CDR3 sequence is 15 residues long. Per germline, CDR1 SNHLY and CDR2 FYNNEI. With 5 bases clipped from V and 4 bases from J, the junction kept 8 bases outside the gene matches. In nucleotides, the CDR3 is TGTGCCAGCAGTCACACGGGGGGGGGCCCAGATACGCAGTATTTT. This gives the protein CASSHTGGGPDTQYF. The whole variable domain, filled in from reference TRBV2 and TRBJ2-3, reads EPEVTQTPSHQVTQMGQEVILRCVPISNHLYFYWYRQILGQKVEFLVSFYNNEISEKSEIFDDQFSVERPDGSNFTLKIRSTKLEDSAMYFCASSHTGGGPDTQYFGPGTRLTVL.

V is TRBV5-6 and J is TRBJ1-2; 9 bases are shared with TRBD1. Unmatched junction bases numbered 12, after V lost 5 bases and J lost 7 bases. Germline CDR1 is SGHDT and CDR2 is YYEEEE. The CDR3 length is 15 residues. The CDR3, as DNA: TGTGCCAGCAGGGGCGAGGGGGACAGGGTTATTGGCTACACCTTC. Encoded protein: CASRGEGDRVIGYTF. The whole variable domain, remainder taken from reference TRBV5-6 and TRBJ1-2, is DAGVTQSPTHLIKTRGQQVTLRCSPKSGHDTVSWYQQALGQGPQFIFQYYEEEERQRGNFPDRFSGHQFPNYSSELNVNALLLGDSALYLCASRGEGDRVIGYTFGSGTRLTVV.

This rearrangement joins TRBV6-1 to TRBJ1-1, with D hard to call. Trimming removed 6 bases at V and 0 bases at J, with 11 bases between. The germline gives CDR1 MNHNS, CDR2 SASEGT. The CDR3 spans 14 residues. The CDR3 coding sequence is TGTGCCAGCAGACCCGACATCATGAACACTGAAGCTTTCTTT. Protein product: CASRPDIMNTEAFF.

This chain connects TRBV5-6 to TRBJ1-1; D not certain. This CDR3 is built from 14 residues. Trimming took off 3 bases at V and 2 bases at J, with 11 bases between the two ends. Germline CDR1 reads SGHDT; CDR2 reads YYEEEE. The CDR3 nucleotides read TGTGCCAGCAGCTCAAACGACAAAAACACTGAAGCTTTCTTT. Translation gives CASSSNDKNTEAFF.

The rearrangement uses TRBV7-3 and TRBJ2-1, with 8 bases lining up with TRBD2. Germline V gene lookup returns CDR1 SGHTA and CDR2 FQGTGA. This CDR3 has 16 amino acids. V was clipped by 1 base and J by 9 bases; unmatched bases: 11. The DNA for the CDR3 is TGTGCCAGCAGCTTAAGTGGCCCGGGGGGGCAAGGTGAGCAGTTCTTC. This gives the protein CASSLSGPGGQGEQFF.